Given below is one T cell receptor beta chain in context. Its cognate antigen is unknown. This sample was included in a study of OX40 agonist ivuxolimab in advanced cancers. Turning to the study itself: Allowance was made for prior anti-PD-1, anti-PD-L1 or anti-CTLA-4 therapy, and about 37% had some.

TCRdb's table, derived via immunoSEQ multiplex PCR, lists solely in-frame clones and lacks some. The table has about 100,000 clones, about nine tenths seen once. Findings and caveats of the study: Partial responders receiving 0.1-3.0 mg/kg showed among the lowest clonal expansion.

The source of this sequence is an adult with an advanced solid tumor such as melanoma, head and neck, liver or kidney cancer. Here the sequenced sample was CD4+ or CD8+ T cells sorted from blood, taken in a trial of the OX40 agonist ivuxolimab.

The CDR3: CASRTGGPDNEQFF. The DNA of the CDR3 is TGTGCCAGCCGGACAGGGGGGCCAGACAATGAGCAGTTCTTC. The chain couples TRBV2 to TRBJ2-1; TRBD1 aligns across 10 bases. Trimming at V came to 8 bases and at J to 5 bases, leaving 6 bases not matched to a gene. This CDR3 is built from 14 residues. The V gene's germline CDR1 is SNHLY and CDR2 FYNNEI.